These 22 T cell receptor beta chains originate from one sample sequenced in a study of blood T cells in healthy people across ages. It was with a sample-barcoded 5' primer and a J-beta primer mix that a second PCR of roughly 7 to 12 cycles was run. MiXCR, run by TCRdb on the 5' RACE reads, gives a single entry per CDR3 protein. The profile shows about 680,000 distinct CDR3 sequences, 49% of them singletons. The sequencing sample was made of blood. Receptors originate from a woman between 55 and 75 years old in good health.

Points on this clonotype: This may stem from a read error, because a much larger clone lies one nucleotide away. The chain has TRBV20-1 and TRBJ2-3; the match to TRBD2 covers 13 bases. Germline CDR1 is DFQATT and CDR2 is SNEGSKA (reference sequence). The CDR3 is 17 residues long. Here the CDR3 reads CSTRDPRGLAGRDTQYF. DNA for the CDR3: TGCAGTACTAGAGACCCCAGGGGACTAGCGGGAAGAGATACGCAGTATTTT.

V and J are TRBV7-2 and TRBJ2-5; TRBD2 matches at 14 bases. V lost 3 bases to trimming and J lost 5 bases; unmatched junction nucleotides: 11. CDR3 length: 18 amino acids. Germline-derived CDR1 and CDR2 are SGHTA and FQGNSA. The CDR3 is CASSFSGLAGGLVETQYF. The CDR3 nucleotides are TGTGCCAGCAGCTTCTCAGGACTAGCGGGGGGCCTCGTGGAGACCCAGTACTTC.

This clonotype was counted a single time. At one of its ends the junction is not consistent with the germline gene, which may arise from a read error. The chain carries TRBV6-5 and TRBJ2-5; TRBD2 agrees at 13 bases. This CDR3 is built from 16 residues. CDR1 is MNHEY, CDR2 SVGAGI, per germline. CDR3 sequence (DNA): TGTACCAGCATTACCGGGACTAGCGGGATCCAAGAGACCCAGTACTTC. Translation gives CTSITGTSGIQETQYF.

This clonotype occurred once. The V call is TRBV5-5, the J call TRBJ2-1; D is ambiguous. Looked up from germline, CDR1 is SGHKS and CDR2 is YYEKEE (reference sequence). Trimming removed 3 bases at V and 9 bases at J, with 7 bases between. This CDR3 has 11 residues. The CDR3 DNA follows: TGTGCCAGCAGCTCTCAGGCTGAGCAGTTCTTC. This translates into CASSSQAEQFF. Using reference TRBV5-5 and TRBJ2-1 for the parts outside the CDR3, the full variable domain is DAGVTQSPTHLIKTRGQQVTLRCSPISGHKSVSWYQQVLGQGPQFIFQYYEKEERGRGNFPDRFSARQFPNYSSELNVNALLLGDSALYLCASSSQAEQFFGPGTRLTVL.

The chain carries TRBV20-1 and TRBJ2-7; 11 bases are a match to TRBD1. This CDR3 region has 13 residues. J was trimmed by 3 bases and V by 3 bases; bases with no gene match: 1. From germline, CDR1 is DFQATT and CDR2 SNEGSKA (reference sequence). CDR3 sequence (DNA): TGCAGTGCTAGGGACAGGGGGCGCTACGAGCAGTACTTC. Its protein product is CSARDRGRYEQYF.

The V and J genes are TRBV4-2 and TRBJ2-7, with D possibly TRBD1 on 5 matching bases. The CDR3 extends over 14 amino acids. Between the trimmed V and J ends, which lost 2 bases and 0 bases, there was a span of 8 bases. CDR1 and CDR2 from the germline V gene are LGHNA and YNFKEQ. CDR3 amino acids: CASSQKGVSYEQYF. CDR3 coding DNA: TGTGCCAGCAGCCAAAAAGGGGTCTCCTACGAGCAGTACTTC.

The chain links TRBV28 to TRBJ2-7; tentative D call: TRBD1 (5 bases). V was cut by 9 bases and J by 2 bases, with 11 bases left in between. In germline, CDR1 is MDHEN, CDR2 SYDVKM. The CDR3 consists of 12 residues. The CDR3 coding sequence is TGTGCCAGTAGGGGCAGTACCTACGAGCAGTACTTC. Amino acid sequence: CASRGSTYEQYF.

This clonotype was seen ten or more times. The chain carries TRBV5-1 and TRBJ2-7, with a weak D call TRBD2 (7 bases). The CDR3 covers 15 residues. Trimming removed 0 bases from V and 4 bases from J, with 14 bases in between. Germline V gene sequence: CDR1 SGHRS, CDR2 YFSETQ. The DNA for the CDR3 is TGCGCCAGCAGCTTGGAGGGGGGGGTTACTTACGAGCAGTACTTC. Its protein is CASSLEGGVTYEQYF.

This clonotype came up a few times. The CDR3 is CSGGWAGSYEQYF. The CDR3 nucleotides read TGCAGTGGGGGGTGGGCGGGCTCCTACGAGCAGTACTTC. This chain connects TRBV20-1 to TRBJ2-7, with D possibly called TRBD1 or TRBD2 (5 bases each). Between the trimmed V and J ends, which lost 7 bases and 0 bases, there was a span of 13 bases. This CDR3 is 13 amino acids long. Looked up from germline, CDR1 is DFQATT and CDR2 is SNEGSKA (reference sequence).

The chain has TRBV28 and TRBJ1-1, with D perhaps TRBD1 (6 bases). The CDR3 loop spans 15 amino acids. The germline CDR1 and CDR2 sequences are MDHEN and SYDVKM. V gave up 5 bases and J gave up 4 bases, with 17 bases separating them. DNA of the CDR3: TGTGCCAGCAGTCGCCCGACAGGAGCTCTCACTGAAGCTTTCTTT. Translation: CASSRPTGALTEAFF. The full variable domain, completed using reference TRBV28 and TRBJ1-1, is DVKVTQSSRYLVKRTGEKVFLECVQDMDHENMFWYRQDPGLGLRLIYFSYDVKMKEKGDIPEGYSVSREKKERFSLILESASTNQTSMYLCASSRPTGALTEAFFGQGTRLTVV.

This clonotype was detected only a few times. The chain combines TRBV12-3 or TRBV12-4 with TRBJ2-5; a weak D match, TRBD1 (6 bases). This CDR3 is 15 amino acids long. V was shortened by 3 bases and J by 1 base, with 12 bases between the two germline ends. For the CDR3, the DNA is TGTGCCAGCAGTTTCCGGACAGACACCCAAGAGACCCAGTACTTC. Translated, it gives CASSFRTDTQETQYF.

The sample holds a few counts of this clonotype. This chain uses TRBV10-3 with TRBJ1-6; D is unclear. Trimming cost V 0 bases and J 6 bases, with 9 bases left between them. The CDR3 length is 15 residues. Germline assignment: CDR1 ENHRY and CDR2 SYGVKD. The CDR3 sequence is CAISESRGLNSPLHF. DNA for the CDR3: TGTGCCATCAGTGAGTCTCGAGGACTTAATTCACCCCTCCACTTT.

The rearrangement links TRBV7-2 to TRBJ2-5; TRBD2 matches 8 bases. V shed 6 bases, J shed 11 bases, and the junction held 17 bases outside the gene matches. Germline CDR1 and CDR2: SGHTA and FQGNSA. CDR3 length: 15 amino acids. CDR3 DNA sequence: TGTGCCAGCAGAGACGCCCGTAGGGGAGCGGGGGAGCAGTACTTC. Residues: CASRDARRGAGEQYF.

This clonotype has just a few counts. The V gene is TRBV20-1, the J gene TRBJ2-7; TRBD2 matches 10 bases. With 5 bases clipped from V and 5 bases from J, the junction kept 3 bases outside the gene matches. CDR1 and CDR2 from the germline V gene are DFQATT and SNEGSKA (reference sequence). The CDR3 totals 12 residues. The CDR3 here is CSAPLAGNEQYF. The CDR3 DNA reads TGCAGTGCTCCACTAGCGGGAAACGAGCAGTACTTC.

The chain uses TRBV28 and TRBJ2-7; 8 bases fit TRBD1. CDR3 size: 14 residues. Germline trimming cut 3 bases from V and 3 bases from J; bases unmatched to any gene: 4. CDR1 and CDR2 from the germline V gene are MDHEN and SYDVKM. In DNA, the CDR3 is TGTGCCAGCAGTTTCGGACAGGGCATCTACGAGCAGTACTTC. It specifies CASSFGQGIYEQYF.

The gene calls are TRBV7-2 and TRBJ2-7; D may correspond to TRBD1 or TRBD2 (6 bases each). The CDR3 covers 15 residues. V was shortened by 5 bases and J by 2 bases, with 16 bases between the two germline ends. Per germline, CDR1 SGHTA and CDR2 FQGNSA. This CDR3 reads CASSPLGGYTYEQYF. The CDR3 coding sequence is TGTGCCAGCAGCCCGCTGGGGGGCTACACCTACGAGCAGTACTTC.

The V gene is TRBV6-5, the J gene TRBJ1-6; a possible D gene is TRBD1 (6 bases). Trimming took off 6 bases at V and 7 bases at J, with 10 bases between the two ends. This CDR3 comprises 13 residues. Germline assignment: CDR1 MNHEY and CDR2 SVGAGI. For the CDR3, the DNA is TGTGCCAGCAGAACTGGACAGAATTCACCCCTCCACTTT. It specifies CASRTGQNSPLHF.

CDR3 in amino acids: CASSQFGSTSWYF. DNA of the CDR3: TGTGCCAGCAGCCAATTCGGGAGTACCTCCTGGTACTTC. The genes are TRBV3-1 and TRBJ2-5, with D perhaps matching TRBD2 (6 bases). Germline CDR1 and CDR2: LGHDT and YNNKEL (reference sequence). The V end lost 2 bases, the J end lost 13 bases, and 17 bases lay between the germline ends. CDR3 length equals 13 residues.

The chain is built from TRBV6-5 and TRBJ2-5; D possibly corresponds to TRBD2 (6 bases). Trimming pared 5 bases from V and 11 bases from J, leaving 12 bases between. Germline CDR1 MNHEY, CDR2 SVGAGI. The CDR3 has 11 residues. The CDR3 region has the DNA TGTGCCAGCAGTGCAACGGGGGAGCAGTACTTC. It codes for CASSATGEQYF.

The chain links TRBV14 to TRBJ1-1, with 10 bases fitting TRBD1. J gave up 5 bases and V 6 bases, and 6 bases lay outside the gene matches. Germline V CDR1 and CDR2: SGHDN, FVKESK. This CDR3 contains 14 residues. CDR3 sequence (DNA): TGTGCCAGCAGTAAGACAGGGGGCTTAACTGAAGCTTTCTTT. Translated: CASSKTGGLTEAFF.

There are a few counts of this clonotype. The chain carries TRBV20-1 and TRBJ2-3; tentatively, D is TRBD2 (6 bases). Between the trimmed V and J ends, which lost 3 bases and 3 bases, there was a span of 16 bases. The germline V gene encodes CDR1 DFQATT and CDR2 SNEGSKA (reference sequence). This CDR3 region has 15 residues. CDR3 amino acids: CSASAHGTSTDTQYF. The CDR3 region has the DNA TGCAGTGCTAGTGCCCATGGGACTTCAACAGATACGCAGTATTTT.

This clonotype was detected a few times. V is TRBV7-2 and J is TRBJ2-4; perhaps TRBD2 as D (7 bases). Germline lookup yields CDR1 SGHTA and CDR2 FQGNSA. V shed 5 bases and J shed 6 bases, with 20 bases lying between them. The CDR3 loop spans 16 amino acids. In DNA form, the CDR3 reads TGTGCCAGCAGCCCGGGGCCGAACAGGGAGGGAAACATTCAGTACTTC. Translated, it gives CASSPGPNREGNIQYF.